This TCR gamma chain came from a study of Vδ1+ human thymocytes listed by TCRdb under 2018. Background on the whole study: As a data resource, the study described the mRNA-level TRG and TRD CDR3 repertoires of highly purified Vdelta1+ thymocytes obtained from young children. Validation of the multiplex-based CDR3 amplicon strategy against 5'RACE-based CDR3 amplicon generation methods had been performed previously.

Study-level results and caveats: Donors did not cluster by age or sex, so the analyses were not stratified by age or sex. About 18% of thymic TRD sequences were found to be Vdelta2 (and few were Vdelta3) despite high sort purity, in contrast to peripheral blood Vdelta1+ controls. The use of highly purified populations and single-cell validation was advised by the authors, since misinterpretation of bulk repertoire data could be caused by unexpected Vdelta2 sequences. Thymic TRG and TRD repertoires appeared highly polyclonal with Gaussian CDR3 length distributions, unlike oligoclonal peripheral blood repertoires. Many TRG clonotypes were shared between donors (up to roughly 6.9x10^3), whereas TRD repertoires were essentially private (max about 120 shared).

The germline V gene sets CDR1 to EGSTGY and CDR2 to YDSYTSSV. The CDR3 measures 16 amino acids from cysteine to phenylalanine. Only the CDR3 DNA is retained, 48 bases long and in frame from the first base. Thymic samples were depleted of alphabeta T cells, then CD3+ TCRVdelta1+ TCRVdelta2- thymocytes were FACS-sorted. Sorted Vdelta1+ thymocyte purity ranged from about 96% to 99.6%. Thymic specimens came from seven to nine paediatric patients undergoing corrective cardiac surgery, aged from about 5 days to 17 months. Thymic tissue was dispersed and mononuclear cells isolated on a Histopaque-1077 density gradient. Staining used anti-TCRVdelta1 clone TS8.2, anti-TCRVdelta2 clone B6, anti-CD3 clone HIT3a and anti-TCRalphabeta clone IP26 antibodies. Points on this clone: Which antigen it targets is not known. A junction boundary mismatches the germline segment, possibly from a read error.

RNA was extracted with the RNeasy mini kit and reverse transcribed using Superscript III. Multiplex PCR was used to generate CDR3 amplicons, with pooled V-gene forward primers and a constant-region reverse primer carrying Illumina adaptor overhangs. After gel purification, amplicons were indexed with Nextera index primers over approximately 8 extra PCR cycles and were then purified with AMPure XP beads. Sequencing of libraries was performed on an Illumina MiSeq using paired-end 250 bp reads, dual indexing and an approximately 21% PhiX spike-in. Per the authors' processing: FastQC was used to quality check the reads, while ea-utils fastq-join merged the TRG read pairs. Annotation of sequences was performed with IMGT/HighV-QUEST, only productive sequences with unambiguous V-gene assignment were retained, and clonotypes were defined by identical CDR3 sequence. For downstream analysis, VDJtools 1.1.1, tcR 2.2.3, Treemap and vegan Shannon diversity in R 3.4.4 were used. For TCRdb, the public reads were processed anew by CATT, and duplicate DNA sequences were folded into one row. TCRdb's processing, not the authors' own work, is the source of the V and J calls. The sample records under 25,000 gamma-chain clones, roughly 13% of which are singletons. 1.9% of the sample belongs to the ten largest clones.

This receptor chain uses TRGV4 and TRGJP2. The specimen was Vdelta1+ gamma-delta thymocytes from the thymus. Explained via the paper, the cell subset or site label denotes: FACS-sorted CD3+ TCRalphabeta- TCRVdelta1+ TCRVdelta2- thymocytes. The origin of this receptor is a child younger than two who had congenital heart surgery. CDR3 sequence: CATWNGREGSDWIKTF. The nucleotides are TGTGCCACCTGGAATGGGCGGGAGGGTAGTGATTGGATCAAGACGTTT.